The source of this TCR beta chain is a study of regulatory T cells in long-lasting Graves disease. Libraries of TCR beta came from iRepertoire HTBI primers plus Arm-PCR of CDR3 regions. TCRdb passed the multiplex PCR reads through MiXCR, listing each CDR3 protein once. The table includes around 430,000 distinct CDR3 sequences, about 20% detected once. Time point of the sample: persistent/refractory GD, antithyroid drugs over 5 years with positive TRAb. There was RNA extracted from PBMCs, and the TCR library was made from it. The receptor was isolated from a female donor with Graves disease. This specimen consisted of peripheral blood mononuclear cells (PBMCs), obtained when the disease was refractory, from a patient treated with antithyroid drugs.

The DNA of the CDR3 is TGTGCCAGCAGTCCCCGGGGAGGTTGGGGCACTGAAGCTTTCTTT. It codes for CASSPRGGWGTEAFF. The V gene is TRBV12-3 or TRBV12-4, the J gene TRBJ1-1; no firm D call. The CDR3 sequence is 15 residues long. Between the trimmed V and J ends, which lost 5 bases and 4 bases, there was a span of 17 bases.